Shown below are 23 T cell receptor beta chains from a single sample sequenced in a study of T cells in women clearing cervical HPV infection. The assay was immunoSEQ multiplex PCR, and TCRdb's table has in-frame clones only and misses some. The sample totals around 33,000 clones. The sample taken for sequencing was blood buffy coat. Receptors were obtained from a woman aged 18 to 69 with a cervical HPV16 infection that either progressed to CIN3+ or cleared (not recorded which).

In regard to this clone: With the read ending 3 residues before the CDR3 end, the germline J gene is used to fill in that end. The genes are TRBV23-1 and TRBJ2-3; 10 positions agree with TRBD1. TRBV23-1 is noted as an ORF with a role that remains uncertain. The length of the CDR3 is 16 residues. CDR3 sequence reads: CASSPRTGGVGETQYF. The sequenced part of the CDR3 DNA is TGCGCCAGCAGTCCAAGGACAGGGGGGGTAGGAGAGACG.

Of note for this clone: Read coverage stops 3 residues before the CDR3 terminus; the germline J gene supplies the remainder. This chain uses TRBV10-2 with TRBJ2-5; 12 bases match TRBD2. The CDR3 is made up of 17 amino acids. The V gene end was trimmed by 8 bases and the J gene end by 5 bases; junction bases not matched to a gene: 15. Germline-derived CDR1 and CDR2 are WSHSY and SAAADI. The CDR3 loop is CASAESRSTSGSETQYF. The DNA read from the CDR3 is TGCGCCAGCGCAGAATCCCGTTCGACTAGCGGGAGCGAGACC.

A remark on this clone: The read stops 3 residues short of the end of the CDR3; the missing end is completed from the germline J gene. The chain links TRBV29-1 to TRBJ1-1; 9 nucleotides align to TRBD1. Germline-derived CDR1 and CDR2 are SQVTM and ANQGSEA. The J segment lost 5 bases and the V segment lost 7 bases, leaving 8 bases of the junction unmatched. This CDR3 is 13 amino acids long. The CDR3 loop reads CSGVQGAGTEAFF. Incomplete CDR3 DNA: TGCAGCGGAGTACAGGGGGCCGGAACTGAA. Complete variable domain (other parts from reference TRBV29-1 and TRBJ1-1): SAVISQKPSRDICQRGTSLTIQCQVDSQVTMMFWYRQQPGQSLTLIATANQGSEATYESGFVIDKFPISRPNLTFSTLTVSNMSPEDSSIYLCSGVQGAGTEAFFGQGTRLTVV.

Turning to this clone: The missing CDR3 end, 3 residues past where the read stops, is filled in from the germline J gene. This chain uses TRBV11-2 with TRBJ2-4; a weak D match, TRBD2 (6 bases). The length of the CDR3 is 14 residues. Trimming stripped 3 bases from V and 6 bases from J, with 12 bases between. CDR1 is SGHAT and CDR2 is FQNNGV in the germline V gene. The covered CDR3 bases are TGTGCCAGCAGCTTTAACGGGGGTTTAAACATT. This sequence encodes CASSFNGGLNI. The full-length CDR3 reads as CASSFNGGLNIQYF.

Remarks on this clone: The CDR3 is cut off 3 residues early in the read; its end comes from the germline J gene. The rearrangement links TRBV5-8 to TRBJ1-2; no definite D call. The germline V and J ends were trimmed by 3 bases and 3 bases, with 9 bases remaining between them. Germline V gene sequence: CDR1 SGHTS, CDR2 YDEGEE. CDR3 length equals 13 residues. Partial CDR3 DNA: TGTGCCAGCAGCTCCTACCATGACTATGGC. Its translation is CASSSYHDYG. In full, the CDR3 is CASSSYHDYGYTF.

As concerns this clone: Read coverage stops 3 residues before the CDR3 terminus; the germline J gene supplies the remainder. V and J are TRBV5-6 and TRBJ2-4; 10 positions agree with TRBD2. CDR3 length: 15 residues. Germline lookup yields CDR1 SGHDT and CDR2 YYEEEE. CDR3 DNA (partial): TGTGCCAGCAGCTTGAATCTAGCGGGGGAAGAGACT. The encoded protein is CASSLNLAGEET. The full CDR3 protein is CASSLNLAGEETQYF.

A note on this clone: Sequencing ends 3 residues short of the CDR3 end; the germline J gene provides the rest. The chain couples TRBV5-5 to TRBJ2-2; 7 nucleotides match TRBD1. Germline CDR1 reads SGHKS; CDR2 reads YYEKEE (reference sequence). CDR3 size: 14 residues. The CDR3 loop is CASSEGTVDEKLFF. Incomplete CDR3 DNA: TGTGCCAGCAGCGAAGGGACAGTAGATGAAAAG.

To note about this clone: The missing CDR3 end, 3 residues past where the read stops, is filled in from the germline J gene. The rearrangement uses TRBV27 and TRBJ2-7; D may be TRBD1 (6 bases). Per germline, CDR1 MNHEY and CDR2 SMNVEV (reference sequence). This CDR3 has 14 amino acids. Trimming took off 8 bases at V and 0 bases at J, with 14 bases between the two ends. The part of the CDR3 DNA that was read is TGTGCCAGCGGACACAGGGTGGGCTCCTACGAG. It yields the protein CASGHRVGSYE. The entire CDR3 protein reads CASGHRVGSYEQYF.

The CDR3 DNA, read in part, is TGTGCCAGCAGCCAAGATCCCCAGCGGGGCGAG. It encodes CASSQDPQRGE. The full CDR3 is CASSQDPQRGEQYF. The chain recombines TRBV4-2 with TRBJ2-7; TRBD2 agrees at 7 bases. The DNA ends 3 residues before the CDR3 does, and the rest of the CDR3 is filled in from the germline J gene. Trimming cost V 0 bases and J 6 bases; bases outside gene matches: 5. Germline CDR1 LGHNA, CDR2 YNFKEQ. This CDR3 is 14 amino acids long.

As to this clone: The read comes to an end 3 residues before the CDR3 does, leaving the germline J gene to fill in the end. The chain has TRBV7-8 and TRBJ2-3; 10 nucleotides agree with TRBD2. The CDR3 spans 15 residues. From germline, CDR1 is SGHVS and CDR2 FQNEAQ. The CDR3 sequence: CASSQLAGSGETQYF. CDR3 DNA, as far as it was read: TGTGCCAGCAGCCAACTAGCGGGAAGTGGGGAGACG.

Points on this clone: Read sequence stops 3 residues before the CDR3 end, and the germline J gene provides the missing end. This rearrangement joins TRBV2 to TRBJ2-3, with 7 bases that match TRBD1. The CDR3 has 14 residues. V shed 3 bases and J 5 bases; nucleotides not matched to a gene: 5. Germline values: CDR1 SNHLY, CDR2 FYNNEI. The CDR3 bases that were read are TGTGCCAGCAGTGAGGTACAGGGGAAAGATACG. This codes for CASSEVQGKDT. The complete CDR3 reads CASSEVQGKDTQYF.

In regard to this clone: The read ends 3 residues before the CDR3 terminus; that terminus is restored from the germline J gene. The chain is built from TRBV30 and TRBJ2-3, with 14 bases matching TRBD2. CDR1 is GTSNPN, CDR2 SVGIG, per germline (reference sequence). The CDR3 loop spans 15 amino acids. The CDR3 here is CAWSKGLAGVETQYF. Partial CDR3 DNA: TGTGCCTGGAGCAAGGGACTAGCGGGAGTAGAGACG.

Concerning this clone: The CDR3 is cut off 3 residues early in the read; its end comes from the germline J gene. The chain has TRBV19 and TRBJ2-3, with D perhaps matching TRBD1 (6 bases). The germline V gene has CDR1 LNHDA and CDR2 SQIVND (reference sequence). CDR3 length: 15 amino acids. CDR3 sequence: CATLGAGTTGQPQYF. The CDR3 bases that were read are TGTGCCACCCTAGGGGCCGGGACAACGGGTCAGCCG.

On this clone itself: The CDR3 end lies 3 residues beyond the end of the read and is filled in from the germline J gene. The chain recombines TRBV18 with TRBJ2-3; TRBD1 matches 8 bases. The CDR3 consists of 11 residues. Germline V CDR1 and CDR2: KGHSH, LQKENI. The CDR3: CASGQGETQYF. The covered CDR3 bases are TGTGCCAGCGGACAGGGCGAAACG.

With respect to this clone: The CDR3 extends 3 residues past the end of the read, so its final part is completed from the germline J gene. The chain couples TRBV5-8 to TRBJ2-5; 11 nucleotides match TRBD2. The germline V gene has CDR1 SGHTS and CDR2 YDEGEE. The V gene end was trimmed by 2 bases and the J gene end by 7 bases; junction bases not matched to a gene: 4. The CDR3 is 14 amino acids. The CDR3 sequence: CASSLLAGVGTQYF. The sequenced CDR3 bases are TGTGCCAGCAGCTTACTAGCGGGAGTAGGGACC. Full variable domain (rest looked up from reference TRBV5-8 and TRBJ2-5): EAGVTQSPTHLIKTRGQQATLRCSPISGHTSVYWYQQALGLGLQFLLWYDEGEERNRGNFPPRFSGRQFPNYSSELNVNALELEDSALYLCASSLLAGVGTQYFGPGTRLLVL.

As regards this clone: Sequencing ends 3 residues short of the CDR3 end; the germline J gene provides the rest. V is TRBV30 and J is TRBJ2-1, with 9 bases identical to TRBD2. The length of the CDR3 is 14 residues. Germline V gives CDR1 GTSNPN, CDR2 SVGIG (reference sequence). V shed 3 bases and J 8 bases; nucleotides not matched to a gene: 8. CDR3 sequence reads: CAWSAGGPSYEQFF. CDR3 DNA, as far as it was read: TGTGCCTGGAGCGCGGGGGGGCCTTCATATGAG.

This CDR3 is CASKAGGQETQYF. CDR3 DNA, as far as it was read: TGTGCCAGCAAGGCAGGGGGACAAGAGACG. The chain has TRBV2 and TRBJ2-3, with 7 nucleotides matching TRBD1. The CDR3 goes on 3 residues after the read ends, and that part is filled in from the germline J gene. The CDR3 has 13 amino acids. The germline gives CDR1 SNHLY, CDR2 FYNNEI.

A remark on this clone: The read is 3 residues too short to cover the CDR3 end, so that end is filled in from the germline J gene. The chain couples TRBV7-2 to TRBJ2-1, with 7 bases identical to TRBD2. The J segment lost 5 bases and the V segment lost 2 bases, leaving 3 bases of the junction unmatched. Germline V lookup: CDR1 SGHTA, CDR2 FQGNSA. The CDR3 length is 14 residues. CDR3 region: CASSLRGGNNEQFF. Incomplete CDR3 DNA: TGTGCCAGCAGCTTACGCGGGGGTAACAATGAG. Full variable domain (remainder filled in from reference TRBV7-2 and TRBJ2-1): GAGVSQSPSNKVTEKGKDVELRCDPISGHTALYWYRQSLGQGLEFLIYFQGNSAPDKSGLPSDRFSAERTGGSVSTLTIQRTQQEDSAVYLCASSLRGGNNEQFFGPGTRLTVL.

Details on this clone: The CDR3 extends 3 residues past the end of the read, so its final part is completed from the germline J gene. The rearrangement joins TRBV5-5 to TRBJ1-5; a weak D match, TRBD1 (6 bases). The V gene's germline CDR1 is SGHKS and CDR2 YYEKEE (reference sequence). The CDR3 totals 15 residues. V was clipped by 3 bases and J by 3 bases, with 13 bases between them. This CDR3 reads CASSWGTGNNQPQHF. The covered CDR3 bases are TGTGCCAGCAGCTGGGGAACAGGGAACAATCAGCCC.

CDR3 protein: CASSQGRTGRETQYF. The CDR3 DNA, read in part, is TGTGCCAGCAGCCAAGGCCGGACAGGGAGAGAGACC. The chain recombines TRBV14 with TRBJ2-5, with 8 bases lining up with TRBD1. The read finishes 3 residues shy of the CDR3 end, and the germline J gene is used to complete it. With 1 base clipped from V and 4 bases from J, the junction kept 5 bases outside the gene matches. In germline, CDR1 is SGHDN, CDR2 FVKESK. The CDR3 has 15 amino acids.

On this clone itself: The read falls 3 residues short of the CDR3 end, and the missing part is taken from the germline J gene. The chain joins TRBV29-1 to TRBJ1-5; D not certain. Trimming stripped 4 bases from V and 5 bases from J, with 15 bases between. The CDR3 is made up of 14 amino acids. Germline V gene data show CDR1 as SQVTM and CDR2 as ANQGSEA. The CDR3 is CSVVSGGRDQPQHF. Incomplete CDR3 DNA: TGCAGCGTTGTCTCCGGAGGGCGGGATCAGCCC.

Comments on this clone: The observed sequence ends 3 residues before the CDR3 terminus, with the missing tail filled in from the germline J gene. The chain carries TRBV2 and TRBJ2-3; TRBD2 is a possible D gene (6 bases). The CDR3 is made up of 14 amino acids. The germline V gene has CDR1 SNHLY and CDR2 FYNNEI. The V end was cut by 9 bases, the J end by 2 bases, with 15 bases between. The covered CDR3 bases are TGTGCCAGTGGTACGGGACTTTTCACAGATACG. Translating it yields CASGTGLFTDT. The complete CDR3 sequence is CASGTGLFTDTQYF.

As for this clone: Read sequence stops 3 residues before the CDR3 end, and the germline J gene provides the missing end. The chain couples TRBV7-8 to TRBJ2-1; 9 bases fit TRBD1. From germline, CDR1 is SGHVS and CDR2 FQNEAQ. J lost 2 bases, V lost 2 bases, and 4 bases had no gene match. The CDR3 covers 16 residues. CDR3 in amino acids: CASSLWDRETYNEQFF. The part of the CDR3 DNA that was read is TGTGCCAGCAGCTTATGGGACAGGGAAACCTACAATGAG.